This T cell receptor (beta chain) was captured in a study of early T cells in non-severe SARS-CoV-2 infection. The CDR3 runs to 14 residues. Germline lookup yields CDR1 DFQATT and CDR2 SNEGSKA (reference sequence). J lost 10 bases, V lost 6 bases, and 10 bases had no gene match. The table lists this clonotype with many counts. Its antigen is as yet unknown. Overall study results and limits: Matches to VDJdb favored anti-spike CD8 responses and missed private and CD4 specificities.

As part of library construction, unique molecular identifiers were attached to individual cDNA molecules. MiXCR, applied by TCRdb to the 5' RACE reads, yields one record per CDR3 protein. The sample lists tens of thousands of distinct CDR3 sequences, about an eighth occurring once. What was sequenced was whole blood. The V and J genes are TRBV20-1 and TRBJ1-6; TRBD1 agrees at 9 bases. The sequence was obtained from an adult who was a healthcare worker with PCR-confirmed SARS-CoV-2 infection or an uninfected control (not recorded which). As DNA, the CDR3 is TGCAGTGCCACCTCCGGGACAGGGCAATCACCCCTCCACTTT. Protein product: CSATSGTGQSPLHF.